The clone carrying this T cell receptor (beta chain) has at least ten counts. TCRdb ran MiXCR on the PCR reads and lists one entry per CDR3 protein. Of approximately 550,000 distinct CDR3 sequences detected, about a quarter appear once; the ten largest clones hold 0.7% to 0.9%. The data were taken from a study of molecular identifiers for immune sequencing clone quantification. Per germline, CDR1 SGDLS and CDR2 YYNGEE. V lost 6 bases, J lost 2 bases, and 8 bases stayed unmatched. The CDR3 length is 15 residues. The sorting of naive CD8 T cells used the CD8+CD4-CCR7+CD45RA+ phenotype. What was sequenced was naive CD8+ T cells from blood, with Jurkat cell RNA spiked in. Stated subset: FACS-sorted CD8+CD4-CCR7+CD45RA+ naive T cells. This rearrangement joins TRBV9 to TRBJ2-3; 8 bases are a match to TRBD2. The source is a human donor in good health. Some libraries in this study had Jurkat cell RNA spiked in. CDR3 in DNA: TGTGCCAGCAACCCCGGGACTAGTCCCACAGATACGCAGTATTTT. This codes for CASNPGTSPTDTQYF.